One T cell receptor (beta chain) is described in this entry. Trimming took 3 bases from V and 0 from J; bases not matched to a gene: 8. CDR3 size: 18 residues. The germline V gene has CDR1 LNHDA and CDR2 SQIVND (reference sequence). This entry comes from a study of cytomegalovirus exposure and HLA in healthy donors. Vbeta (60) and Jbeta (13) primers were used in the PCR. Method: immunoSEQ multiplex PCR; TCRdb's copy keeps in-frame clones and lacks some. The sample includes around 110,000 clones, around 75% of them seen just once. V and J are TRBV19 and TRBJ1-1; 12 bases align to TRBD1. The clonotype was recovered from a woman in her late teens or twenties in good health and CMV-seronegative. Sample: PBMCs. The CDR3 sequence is CASSMGQGAKKLNTEAFF. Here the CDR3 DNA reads TGTGCCAGTAGTATGGGACAGGGGGCGAAGAAATTGAACACTGAAGCTTTCTTT.